Listed below are T cell receptor beta chains from one sample, sequenced in a study of control samples from healthy donors and cancer patients. Profiled with immunoSEQ multiplex PCR; TCRdb holds only in-frame clones, not every one. Of some 71,000 clones detected, about 90% appear once; the ten largest clones hold under 20%. The material sequenced was PBMCs. Receptors originate from a man aged 55 to 69 with lung cancer. Each CDR3 is given with its conserved first and last residue. Each record gives: J gene, clone size, D gene, V gene, CDR3 protein, CDR3 DNA. The D gene is left open where the match is weak. A row's size may be missing; if present it is once, few, many or a size class.

J gene: TRBJ1-3; clone size: NA; D gene: NA; V gene: TRBV3-1/TRBV3-2; CDR3 protein: CASSQGPGAGNTIYF; CDR3 DNA: TGTGCCAGCAGCCAAGGGCCCGGTGCAGGAAACACCATATATTTT
J gene: TRBJ1-1; clone size: NA; D gene: NA; V gene: TRBV5-1; CDR3 protein: CASRDEGHLNTEAFF; CDR3 DNA: TGCGCCAGCAGAGATGAGGGACACTTGAACACTGAAGCTTTCTTT
J gene: TRBJ1-1; clone size: NA; D gene: NA; V gene: TRBV4-2; CDR3 protein: CASGSVPHSGEAFF; CDR3 DNA: TGTGCCAGCGGGTCTGTCCCGCATTCGGGTGAAGCTTTCTTT
J gene: TRBJ1-1; clone size: NA; D gene: TRBD1; V gene: TRBV7-9; CDR3 protein: CASRLFPGRQGPNTEAFF; CDR3 DNA: TGTGCCAGCAGGTTATTCCCAGGTCGACAGGGACCGAACACTGAAGCTTTCTTT
J gene: TRBJ1-3; clone size: NA; D gene: NA; V gene: TRBV7-9; CDR3 protein: CASSSNRAGGNTIYF; CDR3 DNA: TGTGCCAGCAGCTCCAACCGGGCTGGGGGAAACACCATATATTTT
J gene: TRBJ2-7; clone size: NA; D gene: NA; V gene: TRBV18; CDR3 protein: CASSPQQGVEHEQYF; CDR3 DNA: TGTGCCAGCTCACCCCAGCAAGGGGTAGAGCACGAGCAGTACTTC
J gene: TRBJ2-2; clone size: NA; D gene: TRBD1; V gene: TRBV4-1; CDR3 protein: CASSVTPGGRVDTGELFF; CDR3 DNA: TGCGCCAGCAGTGTTACACCAGGGGGCCGGGTTGACACCGGGGAGCTGTTTTTT
J gene: TRBJ2-2; clone size: few; D gene: TRBD2; V gene: TRBV4-2; CDR3 protein: CAIGGEANTGELFF; CDR3 DNA: TGTGCCATTGGGGGGGAGGCGAACACCGGGGAGCTGTTTTTT
J gene: TRBJ1-5; clone size: NA; D gene: NA; V gene: TRBV15; CDR3 protein: CATSRDRRGSQPQHF; CDR3 DNA: TGTGCCACCAGCAGAGATCGGCGGGGGAGTCAGCCCCAGCATTTT
J gene: TRBJ2-3; clone size: NA; D gene: TRBD2; V gene: TRBV4-2; CDR3 protein: CASSQVTSGGAGPDTQYF; CDR3 DNA: TGTGCCAGCAGCCAAGTTACTAGCGGGGGGGCTGGCCCAGATACGCAGTATTTT
J gene: TRBJ2-1; clone size: NA; D gene: NA; V gene: TRBV24-1; CDR3 protein: CATSELWGNEQFF; CDR3 DNA: TGTGCCACCAGTGAGCTCTGGGGAAATGAGCAGTTCTTC
J gene: TRBJ2-3; clone size: NA; D gene: TRBD1; V gene: TRBV7-9; CDR3 protein: CASSRPETGGLGTDTQYF; CDR3 DNA: TGTGCCAGCAGCCGACCCGAGACAGGGGGCCTGGGCACAGATACGCAGTATTTT
J gene: TRBJ1-1; clone size: NA; D gene: NA; V gene: TRBV6-5; CDR3 protein: CASRAGQSTEAFF; CDR3 DNA: TGTGCCAGCAGGGCTGGACAGTCAACTGAAGCTTTCTTT
J gene: TRBJ2-2; clone size: NA; D gene: NA; V gene: TRBV7-9; CDR3 protein: CASSLALQAANTGELFF; CDR3 DNA: TGTGCCAGCAGCTTAGCGTTACAGGCCGCGAACACCGGGGAGCTGTTTTTT
J gene: TRBJ2-1; clone size: NA; D gene: NA; V gene: TRBV3-1/TRBV3-2; CDR3 protein: CASSQEGLGNEQFF; CDR3 DNA: TGTGCCAGCAGCCAAGAAGGGTTAGGCAATGAGCAGTTCTTC
J gene: TRBJ1-5; clone size: NA; D gene: NA; V gene: TRBV24-1; CDR3 protein: CATSDSSYQPQHF; CDR3 DNA: TGTGCCACCAGTGATTCGAGTTATCAGCCCCAGCATTTT
J gene: TRBJ1-3; clone size: once; D gene: NA; V gene: TRBV4-2; CDR3 protein: CASSRDGSSGNTIYF; CDR3 DNA: TGTGCCAGCAGCCGAGACGGAAGCTCTGGAAACACCATATATTTT
J gene: TRBJ1-1; clone size: NA; D gene: NA; V gene: TRBV11-2; CDR3 protein: CASRWAENTEAFF; CDR3 DNA: TGTGCCAGCAGGTGGGCGGAGAACACTGAAGCTTTCTTT
J gene: TRBJ1-1; clone size: NA; D gene: TRBD1; V gene: TRBV11-2; CDR3 protein: CASSSGQGAFF; CDR3 DNA: TGTGCCAGCAGCTCGGGACAGGGAGCTTTCTTT
J gene: TRBJ2-1; clone size: once; D gene: NA; V gene: TRBV19; CDR3 protein: CASIGNYNEQFF; CDR3 DNA: TGTGCCAGTATAGGTAACTACAATGAGCAGTTCTTC
J gene: TRBJ1-3; clone size: NA; D gene: NA; V gene: TRBV11-2; CDR3 protein: CASSSSPGNTIYF; CDR3 DNA: TGTGCCAGCAGCTCGAGCCCTGGAAACACCATATATTTT
J gene: TRBJ2-3; clone size: NA; D gene: TRBD2; V gene: TRBV14; CDR3 protein: CASSQEGGGAKDTQYF; CDR3 DNA: TGTGCCAGCAGCCAAGAAGGCGGGGGGGCCAAAGATACGCAGTATTTT
J gene: TRBJ1-1; clone size: many; D gene: TRBD1; V gene: TRBV6-5; CDR3 protein: CASSWTGEGSEAFF; CDR3 DNA: TGTGCCAGCAGCTGGACAGGGGAAGGGTCTGAAGCTTTCTTT
J gene: TRBJ2-7; clone size: NA; D gene: NA; V gene: TRBV6-5; CDR3 protein: CASWGAGLTYEQYF; CDR3 DNA: TGTGCCAGCTGGGGGGCGGGGTTGACCTACGAGCAGTACTTC
J gene: TRBJ2-5; clone size: NA; D gene: TRBD1; V gene: TRBV19; CDR3 protein: CASSTNRGRGETQYF; CDR3 DNA: TGTGCCAGTAGTACCAACAGGGGGCGAGGGGAGACCCAGTACTTC
J gene: TRBJ2-7; clone size: once; D gene: NA; V gene: TRBV2; CDR3 protein: CASSAAGRGEQYF; CDR3 DNA: TGTGCCAGCAGTGCGGCCGGTCGGGGTGAGCAGTACTTC
J gene: TRBJ2-7; clone size: NA; D gene: TRBD1; V gene: TRBV7-3; CDR3 protein: CASSSYRGPTYEQYF; CDR3 DNA: TGTGCCAGCAGCTCCTACAGGGGGCCCACCTACGAGCAGTACTTC
J gene: TRBJ1-1; clone size: NA; D gene: TRBD1; V gene: TRBV18; CDR3 protein: CASSGTGETEAFF; CDR3 DNA: TGTGCCAGCTCAGGGACAGGGGAAACTGAAGCTTTCTTT
J gene: TRBJ2-1; clone size: NA; D gene: NA; V gene: TRBV7-6; CDR3 protein: CASSAQSWSSNEQFF; CDR3 DNA: TGTGCCAGCAGCGCCCAGTCATGGTCTAGCAATGAGCAGTTCTTC
J gene: TRBJ2-3; clone size: NA; D gene: NA; V gene: TRBV6-5; CDR3 protein: CASRDTGLDTDTQYF; CDR3 DNA: TGTGCCAGCAGGGACACAGGGCTCGACACAGATACGCAGTATTTT
J gene: TRBJ2-7; clone size: NA; D gene: TRBD1; V gene: TRBV18; CDR3 protein: CASSPLGQGRGEQYF; CDR3 DNA: TGTGCCAGCTCACCACTTGGACAGGGTCGAGGCGAGCAGTACTTC
J gene: TRBJ2-5; clone size: NA; D gene: TRBD2; V gene: TRBV18; CDR3 protein: CASTGLAAETQYF; CDR3 DNA: TGTGCCAGCACTGGACTAGCAGCAGAGACCCAGTACTTC
J gene: TRBJ1-3; clone size: NA; D gene: TRBD1; V gene: TRBV19; CDR3 protein: CANPPGTGSPRGELSGNTIYF; CDR3 DNA: TGTGCCAACCCTCCAGGGACAGGATCTCCAAGGGGTGAACTTTCTGGAAACACCATATATTTT
J gene: TRBJ1-2; clone size: NA; D gene: NA; V gene: TRBV5-4; CDR3 protein: CASSFGQGKLGYTF; CDR3 DNA: TGTGCCAGCAGCTTCGGGCAGGGGAAGCTCGGCTACACCTTC
J gene: TRBJ1-5; clone size: few; D gene: TRBD1; V gene: TRBV4-1; CDR3 protein: CASSRQGHQPQHF; CDR3 DNA: TGCGCCAGCAGCCGACAGGGACATCAGCCCCAGCATTTT
J gene: TRBJ1-5; clone size: NA; D gene: NA; V gene: TRBV6-5; CDR3 protein: CASSSSGPAQPQHF; CDR3 DNA: NA
J gene: TRBJ2-7; clone size: NA; D gene: NA; V gene: TRBV3-1/TRBV3-2; CDR3 protein: CASSQVRGYEQYF; CDR3 DNA: TGTGCCAGCAGCCAAGTCCGGGGCTACGAGCAGTACTTC
J gene: TRBJ1-4; clone size: once; D gene: NA; V gene: TRBV5-1; CDR3 protein: CASQKGTANEKLFF; CDR3 DNA: TGCGCCAGTCAAAAGGGGACGGCTAATGAAAAACTGTTTTTT
J gene: TRBJ2-7; clone size: once; D gene: NA; V gene: TRBV7-9; CDR3 protein: CASSLEYEQYF; CDR3 DNA: TGTGCCAGCAGCTTAGAATACGAGCAGTACTTC
J gene: TRBJ2-2; clone size: NA; D gene: TRBD2; V gene: TRBV6-6; CDR3 protein: CASSYSGGSNTGELFF; CDR3 DNA: TGTGCCAGCAGTTACTCGGGGGGGTCGAACACCGGGGAGCTGTTTTTT
J gene: TRBJ2-1; clone size: NA; D gene: TRBD1; V gene: TRBV5-6; CDR3 protein: CASSLRTGGFSWEQFF; CDR3 DNA: TGTGCCAGCAGCTTACGGACAGGGGGCTTTTCGTGGGAGCAGTTCTTC
J gene: TRBJ1-1; clone size: once; D gene: NA; V gene: TRBV27; CDR3 protein: CASIQAGGRRNTEAFF; CDR3 DNA: TGTGCCAGCATACAGGCCGGGGGGAGAAGAAACACTGAAGCTTTCTTT
J gene: TRBJ1-1; clone size: NA; D gene: TRBD1; V gene: TRBV29-1; CDR3 protein: CSVVPLQGSSTEAFF; CDR3 DNA: TGCAGCGTTGTCCCACTACAGGGGTCTTCGACTGAAGCTTTCTTT
J gene: TRBJ1-5; clone size: once; D gene: TRBD1; V gene: TRBV2; CDR3 protein: CASRTGGNQPQHF; CDR3 DNA: TGTGCCAGCAGGACAGGGGGCAATCAGCCCCAGCATTTT
J gene: TRBJ2-3; clone size: once; D gene: TRBD2; V gene: TRBV3-1/TRBV3-2; CDR3 protein: CASSRRLAGGPLDTQYF; CDR3 DNA: TGTGCCAGCAGCCGCCGACTAGCGGGGGGGCCATTAGATACGCAGTATTTT
J gene: TRBJ1-3; clone size: NA; D gene: NA; V gene: TRBV12-3/TRBV12-4; CDR3 protein: CASSLWGNTIYF; CDR3 DNA: TGTGCCAGCAGTTTATGGGGAAACACCATATATTTT
J gene: TRBJ2-5; clone size: NA; D gene: TRBD1; V gene: TRBV6-5; CDR3 protein: CASRSTGALETQYF; CDR3 DNA: TGTGCCAGCAGGTCAACAGGGGCGCTGGAGACCCAGTACTTC
J gene: TRBJ1-1; clone size: NA; D gene: NA; V gene: TRBV5-6; CDR3 protein: CASSSRDNTEAFF; CDR3 DNA: TGTGCCAGCAGCTCCCGGGACAACACTGAAGCTTTCTTT
J gene: TRBJ2-2; clone size: NA; D gene: NA; V gene: TRBV5-1; CDR3 protein: CASSSPQGAGELFF; CDR3 DNA: TGCGCCAGCAGCTCTCCACAGGGTGCCGGGGAGCTGTTTTTT
J gene: TRBJ2-1; clone size: once; D gene: NA; V gene: TRBV6-5; CDR3 protein: CASSYKGTHYNEQFF; CDR3 DNA: TGTGCCAGCAGTTATAAGGGGACACACTACAATGAGCAGTTCTTC
J gene: TRBJ2-2; clone size: once; D gene: TRBD1; V gene: TRBV5-4; CDR3 protein: CASSQTGDAGELFF; CDR3 DNA: TGTGCCAGCAGCCAAACAGGGGATGCCGGGGAGCTGTTTTTT
J gene: TRBJ1-1; clone size: NA; D gene: NA; V gene: TRBV29-1; CDR3 protein: CSVEPRQGNTEAFF; CDR3 DNA: TGCAGCGTTGAACCGCGGCAGGGGAACACTGAAGCTTTCTTT
J gene: TRBJ2-5; clone size: NA; D gene: NA; V gene: TRBV4-1; CDR3 protein: CASSQDTGPAQETQYF; CDR3 DNA: TGCGCCAGCAGCCAAGATACGGGACCCGCTCAAGAGACCCAGTACTTC